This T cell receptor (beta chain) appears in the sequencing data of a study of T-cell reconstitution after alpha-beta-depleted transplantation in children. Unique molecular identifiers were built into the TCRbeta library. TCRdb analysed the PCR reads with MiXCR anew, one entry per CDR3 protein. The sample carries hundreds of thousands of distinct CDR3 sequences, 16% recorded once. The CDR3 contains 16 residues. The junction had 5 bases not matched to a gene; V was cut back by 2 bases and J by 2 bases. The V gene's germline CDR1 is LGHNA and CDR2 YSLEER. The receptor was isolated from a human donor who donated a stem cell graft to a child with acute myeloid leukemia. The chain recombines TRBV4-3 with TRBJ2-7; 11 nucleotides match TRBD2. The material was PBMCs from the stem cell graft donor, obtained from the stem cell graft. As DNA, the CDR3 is TGCGCCAGCAGCCAATTCCCGACTAGCGGGGCCTACGAGCAGTACTTC. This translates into CASSQFPTSGAYEQYF.